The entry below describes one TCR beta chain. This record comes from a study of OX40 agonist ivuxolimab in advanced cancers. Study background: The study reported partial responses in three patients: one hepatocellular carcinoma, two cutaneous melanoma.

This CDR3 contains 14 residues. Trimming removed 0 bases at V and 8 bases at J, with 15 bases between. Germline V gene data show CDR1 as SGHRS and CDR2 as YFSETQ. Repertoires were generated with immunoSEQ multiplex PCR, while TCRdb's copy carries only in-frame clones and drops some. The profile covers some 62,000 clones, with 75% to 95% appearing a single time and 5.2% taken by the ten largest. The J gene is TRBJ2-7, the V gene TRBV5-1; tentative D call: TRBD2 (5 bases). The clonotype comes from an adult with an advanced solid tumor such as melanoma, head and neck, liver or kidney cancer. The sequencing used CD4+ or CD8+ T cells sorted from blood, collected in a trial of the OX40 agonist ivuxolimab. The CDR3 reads CASSLVRDLRKQYF. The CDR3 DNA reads TGCGCCAGCAGCTTGGTTCGGGATCTACGGAAGCAGTACTTC.